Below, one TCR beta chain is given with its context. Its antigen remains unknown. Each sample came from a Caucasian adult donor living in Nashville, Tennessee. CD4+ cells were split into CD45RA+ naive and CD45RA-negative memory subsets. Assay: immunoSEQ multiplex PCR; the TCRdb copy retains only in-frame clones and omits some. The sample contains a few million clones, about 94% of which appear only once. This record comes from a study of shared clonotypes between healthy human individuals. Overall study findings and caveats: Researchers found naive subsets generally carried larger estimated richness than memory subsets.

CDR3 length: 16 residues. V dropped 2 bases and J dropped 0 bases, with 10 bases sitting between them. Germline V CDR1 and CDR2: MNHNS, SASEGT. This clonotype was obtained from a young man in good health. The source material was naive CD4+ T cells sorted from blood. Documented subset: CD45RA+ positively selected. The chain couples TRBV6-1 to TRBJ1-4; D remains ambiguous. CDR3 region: CASSEPHSSTNEKLFF. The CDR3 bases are TGTGCCAGCAGTGAACCCCACAGCTCAACTAATGAAAAACTGTTTTTT.